These 10 T cell receptor beta chains were all obtained from the same sample, sequenced in a study of blood T cell repertoires in COVID-19. Assay: immunoSEQ multiplex PCR; the TCRdb copy retains only in-frame clones and omits some. The sample includes some 110,000 clones, about nine tenths of them seen just once. The specimen sequenced was peripheral blood. The receptors derive from a man between 65 and 85 years old who had recovered from COVID-19.

This rearrangement joins TRBV6-5 to TRBJ2-5; 7 bases are shared with TRBD2. Germline V gene sequence: CDR1 MNHEY, CDR2 SVGAGI. This CDR3 region has 15 residues. V dropped 5 bases and J dropped 7; count of bases not matched to a gene: 13. DNA of the CDR3: TGTGCCAGCAGTCCCCGTTGGAGCGGGGACGGGACCCAGTACTTC. Its protein is CASSPRWSGDGTQYF.

This chain uses TRBV5-1 with TRBJ2-7; 7 positions match TRBD1. Germline trimming cut 2 bases from V and 6 bases from J; bases unmatched to any gene: 8. Germline V gene data show CDR1 as SGHRS and CDR2 as YFSETQ. This CDR3 is built from 14 residues. The CDR3 DNA is TGCGCCAGCAGCTTCTCACAGGGGTTGTCCGAGCAGTACTTC. Its protein is CASSFSQGLSEQYF.

J is TRBJ2-3 and V is TRBV28; D possibly corresponds to TRBD2 (5 bases). Germline V CDR1 and CDR2: MDHEN, SYDVKM. Trimming stripped 5 bases from V and 2 bases from J, with 11 bases between. The CDR3 has 14 residues. CDR3 in amino acids: CASSPSDFTDTQYF. The CDR3 nucleotides read TGTGCCAGCAGTCCCTCGGACTTCACAGATACGCAGTATTTT.

The V call is TRBV7-2, the J call TRBJ2-7; D is perhaps TRBD2 (6 bases). Trimming stripped 1 base from V and 3 bases from J, with 10 bases between. CDR3 length: 14 amino acids. The germline V gene has CDR1 SGHTA and CDR2 FQGNSA. As DNA, the CDR3 is TGTGCCAGCAGCTTAGTTAGCGGACTCTACGAGCAGTACTTC. It specifies CASSLVSGLYEQYF.

The chain joins TRBV18 to TRBJ1-6; D is perhaps TRBD1 (5 bases). V lost 1 base and J 11 bases, leaving 15 bases between the germline ends. The CDR3 runs 15 residues. Germline values: CDR1 KGHSH, CDR2 LQKENI. The CDR3 region is CASSPRRRDLPPLHF. The CDR3 coding sequence is TGTGCCAGCTCACCACGCCGGAGGGACTTACCACCCCTCCACTTT.

The gene calls are TRBV24-1 and TRBJ1-5, with D hard to call. This CDR3 has 13 residues. Germline V gene sequence: CDR1 KGHDR, CDR2 SFDVKD. V shed 4 bases and J shed 4 bases, with 7 bases lying between them. CDR3 loop: CATSDQANQPQHF. CDR3 nucleotide sequence: TGTGCCACCAGTGACCAGGCAAATCAGCCCCAGCATTTT.

The chain uses TRBV2 and TRBJ2-5, with 8 positions matching TRBD1. Germline loops: CDR1 SNHLY, CDR2 FYNNEI. The CDR3 is made up of 15 amino acids. Unmatched junction bases numbered 10, after V lost 5 bases and J lost 5 bases. This CDR3 is CASSNGQGNVETQYF. The CDR3 DNA is TGTGCCAGCAGTAACGGACAGGGCAACGTGGAGACCCAGTACTTC.

This rearrangement joins TRBV2 to TRBJ1-1, with 8 bases that match TRBD1. The V gene's germline CDR1 is SNHLY and CDR2 FYNNEI. The CDR3 is 13 residues long. Germline trimming cut 6 bases from V and 4 bases from J; bases unmatched to any gene: 4. CDR3 region: CASRGQGSTEAFF. In nucleotides, the CDR3 is TGTGCCAGCAGAGGACAGGGCTCCACTGAAGCTTTCTTT.

The V and J genes are TRBV7-2 and TRBJ2-1, with 8 bases identical to TRBD2. CDR1 SGHTA and CDR2 FQGNSA come from the germline V gene. The CDR3 is 14 amino acids. V gave up 2 bases and J gave up 4 bases; unmatched junction bases: 1. The CDR3 spells CASSLLAGYNEQFF. As DNA, the CDR3 is TGTGCCAGCAGCTTATTAGCGGGGTACAATGAGCAGTTCTTC.

The V and J genes are TRBV6-1 and TRBJ2-5; 14 bases map to TRBD2. This CDR3 has 16 amino acids. The junction had 6 bases not matched to a gene; V was cut back by 4 bases and J by 5 bases. CDR1 and CDR2 (germline): MNHNS, SASEGT. The CDR3, as DNA: TGTGCCAGCAGTGCTCCGGGACTAGCGGGGGTGGAGACCCAGTACTTC. Translating gives CASSAPGLAGVETQYF.